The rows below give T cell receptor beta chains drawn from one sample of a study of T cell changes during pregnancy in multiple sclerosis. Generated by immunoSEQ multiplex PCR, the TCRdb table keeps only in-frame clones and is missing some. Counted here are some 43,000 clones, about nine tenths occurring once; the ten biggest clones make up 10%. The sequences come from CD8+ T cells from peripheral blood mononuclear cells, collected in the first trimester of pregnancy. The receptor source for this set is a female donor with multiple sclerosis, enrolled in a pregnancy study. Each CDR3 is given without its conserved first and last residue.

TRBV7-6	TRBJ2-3	ASSRGGQRDTQY
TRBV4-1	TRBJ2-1	ASSQGANEQF
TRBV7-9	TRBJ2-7	ASSLGAYEQY
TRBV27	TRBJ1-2	ASSSPLGGFGYT
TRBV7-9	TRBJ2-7	ASSFTFGTSAYEQY
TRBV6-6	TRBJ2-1	ASSYLQDEQF
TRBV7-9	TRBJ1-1	ASSLVGRKDTEAF
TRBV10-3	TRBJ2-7	ATLSTGNPPYEQY
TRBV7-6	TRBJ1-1	ASIPSPRGNTEAF
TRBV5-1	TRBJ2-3	ASSQAERGVADTQY
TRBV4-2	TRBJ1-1	ASSQRDRGIAYGTEAF
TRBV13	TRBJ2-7	ASSPLRGQAIYEQY
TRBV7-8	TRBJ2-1	ASSAFRDSPYNEQF
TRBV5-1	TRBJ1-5	ASSLGGVGNQPQH
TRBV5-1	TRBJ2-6	ASSARLISGANVLT
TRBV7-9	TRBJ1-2	ASSLAPGQGVFGYT
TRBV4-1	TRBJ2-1	ASSQELAGLYNEQF
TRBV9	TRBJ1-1	ASSPRTGRTEAF
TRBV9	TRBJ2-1	ASSVEAGHNEQF
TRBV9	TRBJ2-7	ASSVGSISYEQY
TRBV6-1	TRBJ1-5	ASKRGYQPQH
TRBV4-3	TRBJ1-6	ASSQGLVPNSPLH
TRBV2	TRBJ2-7	ASSGLSGLSSYEQY
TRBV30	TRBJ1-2	AWTTGASIYGYT
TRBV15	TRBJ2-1	ATSRGASRSSYNEQF
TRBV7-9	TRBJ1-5	ASSLVSGAGEPQH
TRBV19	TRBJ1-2	ASRATGYT
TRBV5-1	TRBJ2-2	ASSFSYRGNANTGELF
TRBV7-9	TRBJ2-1	ASSSELAAGYEQF
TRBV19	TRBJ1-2	ASSIRSGGANYGYT
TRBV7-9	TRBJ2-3	ASSRVVAGRTDTQY
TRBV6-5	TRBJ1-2	ASSYSPGLLYGYT
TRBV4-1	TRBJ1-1	ASSQGGGAMNTEAF
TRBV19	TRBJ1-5	ASREQNSNQPQH
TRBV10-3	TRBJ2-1	AVTVSGRAYNEQF
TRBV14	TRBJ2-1	ASSQDRSLALPEQF
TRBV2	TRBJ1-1	ASTDILQGEAF
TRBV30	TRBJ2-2	AWSAPDRNTGELF
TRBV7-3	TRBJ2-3	ASSLWRVDTDTQY
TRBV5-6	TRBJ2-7	ASGSRLSSYEQY
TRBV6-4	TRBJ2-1	ASLSGSGEQF
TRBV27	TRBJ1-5	ASSLSRQGGQPQH
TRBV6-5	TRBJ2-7	ASSSRGGGYDEQY
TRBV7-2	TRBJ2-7	ASSPYPGTSEQY
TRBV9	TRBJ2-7	AGAGGPTNSYEQY
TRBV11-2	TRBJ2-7	ASSLLAGQY
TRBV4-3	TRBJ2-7	ASSQDNVGTGVYEQY
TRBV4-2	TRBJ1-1	ASSPTVSDLKAF
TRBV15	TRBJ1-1	ATSIKRVWFGAF
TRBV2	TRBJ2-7	ASSEAPLVVGMGGGYEQY
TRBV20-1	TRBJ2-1	SADPSNEQF
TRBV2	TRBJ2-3	ASSGRGVLASTDTQY
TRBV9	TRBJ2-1	ASSVEEGGLYNEQF